The 8 T cell receptor beta chains below were found in one sample sequenced in a study of human T cells and chemical hapten exposure. Described time point: patch test 1, 2 weeks after DPC sensitization. Treatment of the sample: therapeutic diphenylcyclopropenone sensitization with weekly scalp DPC. In TCRdb, the RACE reads were re-called with MiXCR into one record per CDR3 protein. The table shows about 120,000 distinct CDR3 sequences, with 9% to 14% occurring only once. The material sequenced was whole blood, taken in connection with sensitization to the hapten diphenylcyclopropenone (DPC). The receptors stem from a woman aged 45-59 years with alopecia areata. Some clones in this sample may be carry-over from other donors' samples.

This clonotype appeared a few times. The V and J genes are TRBV28 and TRBJ2-3; D might be TRBD2 (5 bases). Looked up from germline, CDR1 is MDHEN and CDR2 is SYDVKM. The CDR3 is made up of 11 amino acids. V was cut by 11 bases and J by 3 bases, with 9 bases left in between. CDR3 protein: CAGGRTDTQYF. The CDR3 coding sequence is TGTGCCGGAGGACGGACAGATACGCAGTATTTT.

The sample holds a few counts of this clonotype. The chain recombines TRBV20-1 with TRBJ2-1; TRBD2 matches at 7 bases. The CDR3 length is 14 residues. The V gene's germline CDR1 is DFQATT and CDR2 SNEGSKA (reference sequence). Trimming at V came to 4 bases and at J to 0 bases, leaving 3 bases not matched to a gene. The CDR3, as DNA: TGCAGTGCTATTGGCGGGAGCTCCTACAATGAGCAGTTCTTC. Translation gives CSAIGGSSYNEQFF.

This clonotype showed up just a few times. A junction boundary mismatches the germline segment, possibly from a read error. The J gene is TRBJ2-7, the V gene TRBV7-7; 7 bases align to TRBD1. The CDR3 runs to 14 residues. In germline, CDR1 is SSHAT, CDR2 FNYEAQ (reference sequence). The CDR3 loop reads CASSPRQGSREQYF. The CDR3 DNA follows: TGTGCTAGCAGCCCCAGACAGGGATCCCGCGAGCAGTACTTC.

This clonotype was detected a few times. The J gene is TRBJ2-2, the V gene TRBV7-9; 8 bases map to TRBD2. The trim removed 5 bases at V and 7 bases at J, leaving 15 bases unmatched. CDR1 SEHNR and CDR2 FQNEAQ come from the germline V gene (reference sequence). The CDR3 runs to 17 residues. Here the CDR3 reads CASSRRTGGPRDGELFF. CDR3 sequence (DNA): TGTGCCAGCAGCCGTAGGACGGGAGGGCCGCGGGACGGGGAGCTGTTTTTT.

This clonotype has a handful of counts. J is TRBJ2-1 and V is TRBV5-1, with D uncertain. CDR3 length: 15 residues. The germline V gene has CDR1 SGHRS and CDR2 YFSETQ. V lost 0 bases and J 4 bases, leaving 11 bases between the germline ends. The CDR3 loop reads CASSLAPGKYNEQFF. CDR3 DNA: TGCGCCAGCAGCTTGGCCCCGGGCAAATACAATGAGCAGTTCTTC.

This clonotype came up many times. The chain links TRBV12-3 or TRBV12-4 to TRBJ1-2, with a tentative D call TRBD1 (6 bases). This CDR3 has 13 residues. V was pared by 7 bases and J by 4 bases, with 13 bases between. This CDR3 reads CASKAAGAYGYTF. In DNA, the CDR3 is TGTGCCAGCAAGGCGGCAGGGGCCTATGGCTACACCTTC.

This clonotype was observed many times. The rearrangement uses TRBV7-2 and TRBJ2-3; 12 bases align to TRBD1. CDR1 and CDR2 from the germline V gene are SGHTA and FQGNSA. V was pared by 5 bases and J by 7 bases, with 10 bases of the junction left unmatched. The CDR3 totals 16 residues. CDR3 in DNA: TGTGCCAGCAGCGCCCCGGGACAGGGGGCCGGATATACGCAGTATTTT. Protein sequence: CASSAPGQGAGYTQYF.

This clonotype appeared a few times. This sequence joins TRBV7-8 and TRBJ2-3; the match to TRBD2 covers 11 bases. CDR3 length: 19 residues. Germline V gene lookup returns CDR1 SGHVS and CDR2 FQNEAQ. V trimming: 2 bases; J trimming: 0 bases; junction bases outside the gene matches: 10. The CDR3 protein is CASSLSRTSGLTSTDTQYF. CDR3 coding DNA: TGTGCCAGCAGCTTATCCCGGACTAGCGGGTTAACTAGCACAGATACGCAGTATTTT.